This is a list of T cell receptor beta chains from one sample in a study of blood T cell repertoires in COVID-19. Clones were sequenced by immunoSEQ multiplex PCR, and TCRdb holds only the in-frame ones, with some missing. The table records 250,000 to 350,000 clones, almost 90% of them present only once. Sequenced input: peripheral blood. These receptors all come from a young woman with COVID-19, enrolled during active disease. CDR3s include the opening cysteine and the closing phenylalanine or tryptophan. A D gene is named only where the DNA matches it firmly. Size is omitted from some rows. Given values are once, few, many or a class for expanded clones.

D gene: NA
V gene: TRBV6-2/TRBV6-3
clone size: NA
J gene: TRBJ2-5
CDR3 DNA: TGTGCCAGCAGTTACGGTTCAGAGGGAGGAGAGACCCAGTACTTC
CDR3 protein: CASSYGSEGGETQYF

D gene: TRBD2
V gene: TRBV5-4
clone size: NA
J gene: TRBJ2-1
CDR3 DNA: TGTGCCAGCACCGGGACTAGCGGTTACAATGAGCAGTTCTTC
CDR3 protein: CASTGTSGYNEQFF

D gene: TRBD2
V gene: TRBV10-2
clone size: NA
J gene: TRBJ2-7
CDR3 DNA: TGCGCCAGCAGTGTACTAGCGGGAGTCACCACCTACGAGCAGTACTTC
CDR3 protein: CASSVLAGVTTYEQYF

D gene: NA
V gene: TRBV7-5
clone size: NA
J gene: TRBJ2-7
CDR3 DNA: TGTGTCAGAAGCTTAGGCAGGATCTCCTACGAGCAGTACTTC
CDR3 protein: CVRSLGRISYEQYF

D gene: NA
V gene: TRBV19
clone size: once
J gene: TRBJ2-7
CDR3 DNA: TGTGCCAGTAGTATCTTGGGCCCGCAAGGAGAGCAGTACTTC
CDR3 protein: CASSILGPQGEQYF

D gene: TRBD2
V gene: TRBV11-1
clone size: NA
J gene: TRBJ2-1
CDR3 DNA: TGTGCCAGCAGCCTGGGACTAGCCTACAATGAGCAGTTCTTC
CDR3 protein: CASSLGLAYNEQFF

D gene: TRBD2
V gene: TRBV7-2
clone size: NA
J gene: TRBJ2-5
CDR3 DNA: TGTGCCAGCAGCTCCCGGGTAGCGGGAGCAAAAGAGACCCAGTACTTC
CDR3 protein: CASSSRVAGAKETQYF

D gene: TRBD2
V gene: TRBV11-2
clone size: NA
J gene: TRBJ2-5
CDR3 DNA: TGTGCCAGCAGCTTATTGGCTAGCGGGAGACAGACCCAGTACTTC
CDR3 protein: CASSLLASGRQTQYF

D gene: TRBD2
V gene: TRBV13
clone size: NA
J gene: TRBJ2-1
CDR3 DNA: TGTGCCAGCAGCCAGACTAGCGGGATTTACAATGAGCAGTTCTTC
CDR3 protein: CASSQTSGIYNEQFF

D gene: NA
V gene: TRBV7-9
clone size: NA
J gene: TRBJ1-4
CDR3 DNA: TGTGCCAGCAGCTTAGGACGAGCAGGCAGCGAAAAACTGTTTTTT
CDR3 protein: CASSLGRAGSEKLFF

D gene: TRBD1
V gene: TRBV7-8
clone size: NA
J gene: TRBJ1-6
CDR3 DNA: TGTGCCAGCAGCCCGAGACAGGGGGATAATTCACCCCTCCACTTT
CDR3 protein: CASSPRQGDNSPLHF

D gene: NA
V gene: TRBV19
clone size: NA
J gene: TRBJ2-7
CDR3 DNA: TGTGCCAGTAGCCTCGGAGGGGTCTTCGAGCAGTACTTC
CDR3 protein: CASSLGGVFEQYF

D gene: TRBD2
V gene: TRBV30
clone size: NA
J gene: TRBJ2-3
CDR3 DNA: TGTGCCTGGAGCCTTTCGGGAGGCCGGGTAGATACGCAGTATTTT
CDR3 protein: CAWSLSGGRVDTQYF

D gene: TRBD2
V gene: TRBV19
clone size: NA
J gene: TRBJ2-1
CDR3 DNA: TGTGCCAGTAGTATAGATCCAGCGGGAGTTCTCAATGAGCAGTTCTTC
CDR3 protein: CASSIDPAGVLNEQFF

D gene: NA
V gene: TRBV5-4
clone size: NA
J gene: TRBJ2-3
CDR3 DNA: TGTGCCAGCAGCCCACCATGGGCCCGGGACACAGATACGCAGTATTTT
CDR3 protein: CASSPPWARDTDTQYF

D gene: NA
V gene: TRBV20-1
clone size: NA
J gene: TRBJ2-3
CDR3 DNA: TGCAGTGCTTTTCAGGATGCGCAGTATTTT
CDR3 protein: CSAFQDAQYF

D gene: TRBD2
V gene: TRBV7-9
clone size: NA
J gene: TRBJ2-1
CDR3 DNA: TGTGCCAGCAAAGCGGGAGGGTTGTATGAGCAGTTCTTC
CDR3 protein: CASKAGGLYEQFF

D gene: NA
V gene: TRBV7-6
clone size: NA
J gene: TRBJ2-7
CDR3 DNA: TGTGCCAGCAGCTCTACGGGGGACCCCGGGGGCGAGCAGTACTTC
CDR3 protein: CASSSTGDPGGEQYF

D gene: TRBD2
V gene: TRBV7-2
clone size: NA
J gene: TRBJ2-2
CDR3 DNA: TGTGCCAGCAGTTATCCTATAGCGGGAGGCACCGGGGAGCTGTTTTTT
CDR3 protein: CASSYPIAGGTGELFF

D gene: NA
V gene: TRBV7-2
clone size: few
J gene: TRBJ2-7
CDR3 DNA: TGTGCCAGCAGCTACGACTCAATTATCTCCTACGAGCAGTACTTC
CDR3 protein: CASSYDSIISYEQYF

D gene: NA
V gene: TRBV2
clone size: NA
J gene: TRBJ2-3
CDR3 DNA: TGTGCCAGCAGTGGGGGGGATTCAGATACGCAGTATTTT
CDR3 protein: CASSGGDSDTQYF

D gene: NA
V gene: TRBV27
clone size: NA
J gene: TRBJ1-5
CDR3 DNA: TGTGCCAGCAGTTTATCACCCGGGAATAGCAATCAGCCCCAGCATTTT
CDR3 protein: CASSLSPGNSNQPQHF

D gene: NA
V gene: TRBV7-8
clone size: few
J gene: TRBJ2-3
CDR3 DNA: TGTGCCAGCAGCTTAAAAGCAGGTCAAGATACGCAGTATTTT
CDR3 protein: CASSLKAGQDTQYF

D gene: TRBD1
V gene: TRBV2
clone size: NA
J gene: TRBJ2-5
CDR3 DNA: TGTGCCAGCAAGGCCGGGACAGGCGGAGAGACCCAGTACTTC
CDR3 protein: CASKAGTGGETQYF

D gene: NA
V gene: TRBV30
clone size: NA
J gene: TRBJ1-3
CDR3 DNA: TGTGCCTGGAGTGGAGGGTCGTATGGAAACACCATATATTTT
CDR3 protein: CAWSGGSYGNTIYF

D gene: TRBD1
V gene: TRBV3-1/TRBV3-2
clone size: NA
J gene: TRBJ1-2
CDR3 DNA: TGTGCCAGCAGCCAAGATCAGGGGGCCTATGGCTACACCTTC
CDR3 protein: CASSQDQGAYGYTF

D gene: TRBD1
V gene: TRBV4-1
clone size: NA
J gene: TRBJ2-3
CDR3 DNA: TGCGCCAGCAGCCCCTATGGAGGGGACAGGATCACAGATACGCAGTATTTT
CDR3 protein: CASSPYGGDRITDTQYF

D gene: TRBD1
V gene: TRBV13
clone size: NA
J gene: TRBJ1-5
CDR3 DNA: TGTGCCAGCAGCTTAACCCCCCGACAGGGGGTCAATCAGCCCCAGCATTTT
CDR3 protein: CASSLTPRQGVNQPQHF

D gene: TRBD2
V gene: TRBV29-1
clone size: NA
J gene: TRBJ2-7
CDR3 DNA: TGCAGCGTTGGAAATCCGGGACTAGGGGACTACGAGCAGTACTTC
CDR3 protein: CSVGNPGLGDYEQYF

D gene: NA
V gene: TRBV5-5
clone size: NA
J gene: TRBJ1-5
CDR3 DNA: TGTGCCAGCAGCCTGGACAGCGGTGGGCAGCCCCAGCATTTT
CDR3 protein: CASSLDSGGQPQHF

D gene: TRBD1
V gene: TRBV5-1
clone size: few
J gene: TRBJ2-7
CDR3 DNA: TGCGCCAGCAGCTTGACCGGGACAGGGAGCTTCTACGAGCAGTACTTC
CDR3 protein: CASSLTGTGSFYEQYF

D gene: TRBD1
V gene: TRBV27
clone size: NA
J gene: TRBJ2-7
CDR3 DNA: TGTGCCAGCAGTTTAAGACAGGGGCGAAGGTACGAGCAGTACTTC
CDR3 protein: CASSLRQGRRYEQYF

D gene: NA
V gene: TRBV4-1
clone size: NA
J gene: TRBJ1-1
CDR3 DNA: TGCGCCAGCAGCCAAGAACCAGTAATGAACACTGAAGCTTTCTTT
CDR3 protein: CASSQEPVMNTEAFF

D gene: NA
V gene: TRBV5-1
clone size: NA
J gene: TRBJ1-1
CDR3 DNA: TGCGCCAGCAGCTTGGCCTCGCACAGGGACACTGAAGCTTTCTTT
CDR3 protein: CASSLASHRDTEAFF

D gene: TRBD1
V gene: TRBV28
clone size: NA
J gene: TRBJ1-5
CDR3 DNA: TGTGCCAGCGCAACCGGGACAGGGGATATTCAGCCCCAGCATTTT
CDR3 protein: CASATGTGDIQPQHF

D gene: NA
V gene: TRBV4-3
clone size: NA
J gene: TRBJ2-1
CDR3 DNA: TGCGCCAGCAGCCAGTTGGGTAGGGGAGGCTCCTACAATGAGCAGTTCTTC
CDR3 protein: CASSQLGRGGSYNEQFF

D gene: NA
V gene: TRBV5-1
clone size: once
J gene: TRBJ2-3
CDR3 DNA: TGCGCCAGCAGCTTGTACTACCCAGATACGCAGTATTTT
CDR3 protein: CASSLYYPDTQYF

D gene: TRBD1
V gene: TRBV5-1
clone size: NA
J gene: TRBJ2-7
CDR3 DNA: TGCGCCAGCAGGCGACAGGGGGTGGGATCCTACGAGCAGTACTTC
CDR3 protein: CASRRQGVGSYEQYF

D gene: TRBD1
V gene: TRBV11-2
clone size: NA
J gene: TRBJ2-7
CDR3 DNA: TGTGCCAGCAGCGAAGACAGGGGGACCTACGAGCAGTACTTC
CDR3 protein: CASSEDRGTYEQYF

D gene: TRBD2
V gene: TRBV2
clone size: NA
J gene: TRBJ2-7
CDR3 DNA: TGTGCCAGCAGTACACTCGAGACTAGCTATTCCTACGAGCAGTACTTC
CDR3 protein: CASSTLETSYSYEQYF

D gene: NA
V gene: TRBV6-1
clone size: NA
J gene: TRBJ1-4
CDR3 DNA: TGTGCCAGCAGTGAAGCTTCCCACGCTTCAGGAGGTGAAAAACTGTTTTTT
CDR3 protein: CASSEASHASGGEKLFF

D gene: TRBD2
V gene: TRBV3-1/TRBV3-2
clone size: NA
J gene: TRBJ2-1
CDR3 DNA: TGTGCCAGCAGCCAAGGGATTAGCGGGAGTGCCAATGAGCAGTTCTTC
CDR3 protein: CASSQGISGSANEQFF

D gene: TRBD1
V gene: TRBV10-1
clone size: NA
J gene: TRBJ1-6
CDR3 DNA: TGCGCCAGCAGTGCCGACAGGGGGATGGGGAATTCACCCCTCCACTTT
CDR3 protein: CASSADRGMGNSPLHF

D gene: TRBD2
V gene: TRBV28
clone size: NA
J gene: TRBJ2-7
CDR3 DNA: TGTGCCACCCTCTCGGGACTAGCGGGAGGGGGGCACTTC
CDR3 protein: CATLSGLAGGGHF

D gene: TRBD2
V gene: TRBV24-1
clone size: once
J gene: TRBJ2-1
CDR3 DNA: TGTGCCACCAGTGGTACTAGCGGGAAATATGAGCAGTTCTTC
CDR3 protein: CATSGTSGKYEQFF

D gene: TRBD1
V gene: TRBV7-9
clone size: NA
J gene: TRBJ1-1
CDR3 DNA: TGTGCCAGCAGATTGACAGGGGAAGTCACTGAAGCTTTCTTT
CDR3 protein: CASRLTGEVTEAFF

D gene: NA
V gene: TRBV5-1
clone size: NA
J gene: TRBJ2-7
CDR3 DNA: TGCGCCAGCAGCTTGTATCAGGGCACCTCTCGAGAGCAGTACTTC
CDR3 protein: CASSLYQGTSREQYF

D gene: TRBD2
V gene: TRBV5-5
clone size: NA
J gene: TRBJ2-7
CDR3 DNA: TGTGCCAGCAGCTTGGGACTAGCGTCCAGGCGGTGGTACTTC
CDR3 protein: CASSLGLASRRWYF